This TCR beta chain was recovered during a study of patients and donors after allogeneic stem cell transplantation. Germline assignment: CDR1 SGHAT and CDR2 FQNNGV. V dropped 1 base and J dropped 8 bases, with 15 bases sitting between them. The CDR3 consists of 15 residues. One entry per CDR3 protein results from TCRdb running MiXCR on the RT-PCR reads. In the table there are 390,000 or so distinct CDR3 sequences, roughly 16% of which are singletons. This sequence was found in a human donor who was either an allogeneic HSCT recipient or a stem cell or donor lymphocyte infusion donor (not recorded which). It is not recorded whose cells these are; they may come from a transplant donor. The chain carries TRBV11-2 and TRBJ2-1; D is possibly TRBD1 (5 bases). Sample: blood, either unsorted or a sorted T cell fraction (not recorded which). For the CDR3, the DNA is TGTGCCAGCAGCTTAGGAGACAGTAATTATTATGAGCAGTTCTTC. Amino acids: CASSLGDSNYYEQFF.